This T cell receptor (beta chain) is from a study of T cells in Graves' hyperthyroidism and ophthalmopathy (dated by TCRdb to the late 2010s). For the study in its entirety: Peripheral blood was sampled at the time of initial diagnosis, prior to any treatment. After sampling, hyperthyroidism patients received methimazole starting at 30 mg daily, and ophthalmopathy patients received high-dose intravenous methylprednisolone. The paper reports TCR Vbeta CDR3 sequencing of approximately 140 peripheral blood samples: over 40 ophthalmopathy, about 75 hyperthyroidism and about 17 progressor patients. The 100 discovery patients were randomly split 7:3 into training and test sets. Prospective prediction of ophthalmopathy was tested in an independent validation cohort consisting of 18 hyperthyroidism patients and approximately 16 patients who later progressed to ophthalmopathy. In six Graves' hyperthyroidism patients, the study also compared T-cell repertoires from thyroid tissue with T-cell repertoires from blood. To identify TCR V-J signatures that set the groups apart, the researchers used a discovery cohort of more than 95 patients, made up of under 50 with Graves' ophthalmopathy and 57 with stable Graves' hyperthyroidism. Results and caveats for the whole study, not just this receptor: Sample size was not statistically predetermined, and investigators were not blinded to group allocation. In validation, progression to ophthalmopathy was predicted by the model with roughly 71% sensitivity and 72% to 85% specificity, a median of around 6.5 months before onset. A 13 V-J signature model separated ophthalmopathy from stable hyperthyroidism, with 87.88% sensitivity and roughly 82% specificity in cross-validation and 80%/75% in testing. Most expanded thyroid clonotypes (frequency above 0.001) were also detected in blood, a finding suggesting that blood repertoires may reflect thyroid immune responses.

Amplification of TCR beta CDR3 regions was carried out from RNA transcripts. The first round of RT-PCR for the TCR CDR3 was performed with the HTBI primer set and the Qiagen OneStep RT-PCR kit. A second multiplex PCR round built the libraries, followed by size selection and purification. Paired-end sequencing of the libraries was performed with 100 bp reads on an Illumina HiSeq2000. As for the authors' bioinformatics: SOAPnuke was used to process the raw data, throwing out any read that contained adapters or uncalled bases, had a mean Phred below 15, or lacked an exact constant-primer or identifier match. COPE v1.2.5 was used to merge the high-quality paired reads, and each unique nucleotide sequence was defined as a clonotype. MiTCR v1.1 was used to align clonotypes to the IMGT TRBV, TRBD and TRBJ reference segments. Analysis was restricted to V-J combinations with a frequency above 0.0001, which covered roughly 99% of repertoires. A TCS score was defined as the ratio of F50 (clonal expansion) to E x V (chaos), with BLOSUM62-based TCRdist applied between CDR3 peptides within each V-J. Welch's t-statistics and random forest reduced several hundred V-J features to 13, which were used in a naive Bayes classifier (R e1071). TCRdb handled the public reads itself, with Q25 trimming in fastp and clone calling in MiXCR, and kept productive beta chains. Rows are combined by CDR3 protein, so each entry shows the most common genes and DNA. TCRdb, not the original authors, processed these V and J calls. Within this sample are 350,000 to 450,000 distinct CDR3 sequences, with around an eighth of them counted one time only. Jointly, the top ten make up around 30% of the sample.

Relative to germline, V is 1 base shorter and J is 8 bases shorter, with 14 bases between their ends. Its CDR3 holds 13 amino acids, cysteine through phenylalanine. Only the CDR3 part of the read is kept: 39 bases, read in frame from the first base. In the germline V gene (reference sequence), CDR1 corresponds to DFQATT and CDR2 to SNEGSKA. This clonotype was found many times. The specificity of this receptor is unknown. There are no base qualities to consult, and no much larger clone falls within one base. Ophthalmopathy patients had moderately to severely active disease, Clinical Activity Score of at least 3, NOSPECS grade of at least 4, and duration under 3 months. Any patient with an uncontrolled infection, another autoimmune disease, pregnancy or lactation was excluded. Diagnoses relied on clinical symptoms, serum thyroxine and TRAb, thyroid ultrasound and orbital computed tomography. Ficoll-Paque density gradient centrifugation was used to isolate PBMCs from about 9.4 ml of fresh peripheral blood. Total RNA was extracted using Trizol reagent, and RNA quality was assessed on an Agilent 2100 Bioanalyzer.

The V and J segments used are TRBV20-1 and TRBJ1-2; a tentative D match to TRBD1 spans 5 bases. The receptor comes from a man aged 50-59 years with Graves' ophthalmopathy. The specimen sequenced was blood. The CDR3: CSARVGHLMGYTF. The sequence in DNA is TGCAGTGCTAGAGTGGGGCACCTTATGGGCTACACCTTC.